What follows describes a single TCR beta chain. The target antigen is unknown. The CDR3 has 15 amino acids. Trimming took off 6 bases at V and 0 bases at J, with 12 bases between the two ends. In germline, CDR1 is MNHGY, CDR2 SAAAGT. This sample is drawn from a study of shared clonotypes between healthy human individuals. The DNA input per sorted-subset replicate PCR was about 220 ng, corresponding to 32,000 or so T cell genomes. Libraries were prepared by immunoSEQ multiplex PCR; TCRdb keeps only in-frame clonotypes and omits some of them. The top ten hold 0.1% to 0.15% of the sample, which has some 2.1 million clones, about 95% seen once. Study-wide findings and caveats: Across a handful of donors, naive CD4 shared around 5.1%, naive CD8 approximately 3.5%, memory CD4 roughly 2.2%, memory CD8 0.4%. Memory subsets generally showed smaller estimated richness than naive subsets did. Only a few donors were included, so the genetic and exposure-history diversity represented was limited.

The rearrangement uses TRBV6-8 and TRBJ2-1; weak D call: TRBD1 (5 bases). This TCR derives from a man aged 18 to 30 in good health. The material sequenced was naive CD4+ T cells sorted from blood. Subset specified: CD45RA+ positively selected. CDR3 coding DNA: TGTGCCAGCAGGGAAGGGGTGAGCTCCTACAATGAGCAGTTCTTC. This sequence encodes CASREGVSSYNEQFF.